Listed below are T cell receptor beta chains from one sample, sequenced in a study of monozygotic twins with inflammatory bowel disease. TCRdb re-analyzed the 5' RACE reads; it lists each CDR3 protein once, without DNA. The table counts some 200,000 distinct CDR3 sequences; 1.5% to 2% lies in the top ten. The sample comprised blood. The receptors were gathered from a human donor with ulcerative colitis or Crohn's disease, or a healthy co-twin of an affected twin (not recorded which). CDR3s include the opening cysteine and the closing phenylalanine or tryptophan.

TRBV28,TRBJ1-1,CASTSDGYLTMNTEAFF
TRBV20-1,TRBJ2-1,CSAPTSGTYNEQFF
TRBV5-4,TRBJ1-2,CASTVQGDGYTF
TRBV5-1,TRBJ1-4,CASSPSAGGGRTNEKLFF
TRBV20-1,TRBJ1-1,CSARLQGLANTEAFF
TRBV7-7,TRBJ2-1,CASSSDNWNEQFF
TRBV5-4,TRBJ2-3,CASSLKVTDTQYF
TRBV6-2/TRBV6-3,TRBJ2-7,CASRDGPGEQYF
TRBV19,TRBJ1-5,CASSQGGAPGDQPQHF
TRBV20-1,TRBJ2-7,CSARAHGTEKIAEQYF